The clone carrying this T cell receptor beta chain was detected only a few times. This record comes from a study of patients and donors after allogeneic stem cell transplantation. TCRdb fed the RT-PCR reads into MiXCR, producing one record per CDR3 protein. Of roughly 940,000 distinct CDR3 sequences in the sample, more than 15% were seen once. Germline CDR1 MNHNS, CDR2 SASEGT. CDR3 length equals 15 residues. J gave up 4 bases and V 2 bases, and 3 bases lay outside the gene matches. Sequencing input: blood, either unsorted or a sorted T cell fraction (not recorded which). This chain joins TRBV6-1 and TRBJ1-2; TRBD1 agrees at 11 bases. The TCR originated in a human donor who was either an allogeneic HSCT recipient or a stem cell or donor lymphocyte infusion donor (not recorded which). It is not recorded whose cells these are; they may come from a transplant donor. CDR3 DNA sequence: TGTGCCAGCAGTGAAATGGGACAGGGGGGCTATGGCTACACCTTC. Translation: CASSEMGQGGYGYTF.